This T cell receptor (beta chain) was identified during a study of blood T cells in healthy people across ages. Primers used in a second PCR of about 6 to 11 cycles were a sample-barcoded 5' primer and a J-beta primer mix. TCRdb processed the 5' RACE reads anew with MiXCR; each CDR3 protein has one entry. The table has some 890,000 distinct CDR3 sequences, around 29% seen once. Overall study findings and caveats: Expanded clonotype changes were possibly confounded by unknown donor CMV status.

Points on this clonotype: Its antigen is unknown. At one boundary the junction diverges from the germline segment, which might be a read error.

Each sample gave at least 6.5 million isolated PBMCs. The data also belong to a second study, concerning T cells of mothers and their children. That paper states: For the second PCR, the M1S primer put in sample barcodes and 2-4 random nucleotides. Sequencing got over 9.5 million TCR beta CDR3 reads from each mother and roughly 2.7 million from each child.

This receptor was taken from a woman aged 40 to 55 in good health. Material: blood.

CDR3 sequence: CASRDRPFTGTQYF. The DNA for the CDR3 is TGTGCCAGTCGGGACAGGCCCTTCACAGGTACGCAGTATTTT. The rearrangement uses TRBV27 and TRBJ2-3; 8 bases are shared with TRBD1. Germline V CDR1 and CDR2: MNHEY, SMNVEV (reference sequence). This CDR3 has 14 residues.